This T cell receptor (beta chain) was retrieved from a study of blood T cell repertoires in COVID-19. Authors' methods: Estimates of nucleated cell counts were drawn from the amplification of reference gene primers. Sequenced by immunoSEQ multiplex PCR; TCRdb stores in-frame clones only, minus some. D and trimming come from the DNA, and the V and J calls and clone size come from that table. The sample lists about 230,000 clones; 70% to 90% were seen once. V lost 4 bases to trimming and J lost 2 bases, with 9 bases between them. The CDR3 totals 14 residues. Germline V CDR1 and CDR2: LGHDT, YNNKEL (reference sequence).

Sample: peripheral blood. The sequence came from a middle-aged man with acute or convalescent COVID-19. The chain uses TRBV3-1 (or the pseudogene TRBV3-2) and TRBJ1-3, with D unresolved. CDR3 bases: TGTGCCAGCAGCCGACACGGGACTGGAAACACCATATATTTT. Encoded protein: CASSRHGTGNTIYF.